Listed here are 24 T cell receptor beta chains from one sample, sequenced in a study of shared clonotypes between healthy human individuals (dated by TCRdb to 2019 to 2021). The library relied on the immunoSEQ multiplex PCR assay. Sourced from immuneACCESS, this table was stored by TCRdb with only in-frame sequences that have V and J called. A share of the clones is absent; for the studies checked, an unresolved V gene accounts for under half, and the remainder has no known explanation. The sample table lists millions of clones, roughly 91% of them with a count of one. Of the sample, over 1.5% falls within the top ten clones. CD8 naive samples were CD45RO-negative cells positively selected for CCR7, giving a CD45RA+CCR7+ population that excluded TemRA cells. Sequencing was performed on naive CD8+ T cells from PBMCs. The intended sense of this specimen's cell subset or site label: CD45RA+CCR7+. These receptors came from a man aged 18 to 29 in good health. Some clones in this sample may be carry-over from other donors' samples.

On this clone itself: The sample holds other DNA sequences that translate to the same CDR3. The CDR3 sequence is CASSLSGSEAFF. The CDR3 coding sequence is TGTGCCAGCAGCTTAAGCGGGTCTGAAGCTTTCTTT. V gene TRBV7-9 combines with J gene TRBJ1-1; no clear D gene. The V end was cut by 2 bases, the J end by 6 bases, with 7 bases between. CDR3 size: 12 residues. Per the germline V gene, CDR1 is SEHNR and CDR2 is FQNEAQ (reference sequence).

The chain employs TRBV27 and TRBJ1-1; D perhaps matches TRBD1 (6 bases). CDR1 and CDR2 from the germline V gene are MNHEY and SMNVEV (reference sequence). This CDR3 has 16 amino acids. V shed 6 bases and J shed 4 bases, with 21 bases lying between them. The CDR3 DNA follows: TGTGCCAGCAGCCCATTTTTTCGGGGGGCGGGCACTGAAGCTTTCTTT. Residues: CASSPFFRGAGTEAFF.

The chain combines TRBV18 with TRBJ2-1; TRBD2 agrees at 10 bases. Germline CDR1 is KGHSH and CDR2 is LQKENI. Trimming took 3 bases from V and 5 from J; bases not matched to a gene: 13. The CDR3 sequence is 18 residues long. CDR3 residues: CASSPKATSGQVDNEQFF. CDR3 sequence (DNA): TGTGCCAGCTCACCTAAGGCGACTAGCGGGCAAGTCGACAATGAGCAGTTCTTC.

This clone has only one observation. This chain connects TRBV11-2 to TRBJ2-2; 14 positions match TRBD2. This CDR3 is 14 amino acids long. CDR1 and CDR2 from the germline V gene are SGHAT and FQNNGV. V was pared by 7 bases and J by 6 bases, with 1 base of the junction left unmatched. CDR3 in amino acids: CASKGLAGAGELFF. CDR3 nucleotides: TGTGCCAGCAAGGGACTAGCGGGAGCCGGGGAGCTGTTTTTT.

The chain has TRBV6-5 and TRBJ2-7; tentatively, D is TRBD1 (6 bases). V was clipped by 5 bases and J by 2 bases, with 13 bases between them. This CDR3 has 14 residues. Per the germline V gene, CDR1 is MNHEY and CDR2 is SVGAGI. The CDR3 DNA reads as TGTGCCAGCAGTACCGGACAGCTTCCCTACGAGCAGTACTTC. The encoded protein is CASSTGQLPYEQYF.

This clone appeared a few times. CDR3 residues: CSAKIFQAFF. The CDR3 DNA reads as TGCAGTGCAAAGATCTTCCAGGCTTTCTTT. This chain joins TRBV20-1 and TRBJ1-1, with D unclear. CDR1 and CDR2 (germline): DFQATT, SNEGSKA (reference sequence). With 6 bases removed from V and 11 bases from J, the gap between germline ends came to 13 bases. This CDR3 has 10 residues.

V gene TRBV11-2 combines with J gene TRBJ2-2; D uncertain. The CDR3 has 16 residues. Trimming cost V 0 bases and J 7 bases, with 15 bases left between them. The germline V gene has CDR1 SGHAT and CDR2 FQNNGV. The CDR3 loop reads CASSLEVGGLSGELFF. As DNA, the CDR3 is TGTGCCAGCAGCTTAGAAGTCGGTGGCCTTAGCGGGGAGCTGTTTTTT.

The chain recombines TRBV29-1 with TRBJ2-2; D possibly corresponds to TRBD2 (6 bases). The CDR3 is made up of 12 amino acids. Germline CDR1 and CDR2: SQVTM and ANQGSEA. V lost 6 bases, J lost 6 bases, and 11 bases lay in between. CDR3 coding DNA: TGCAGCGTATTGGGGAGGTCCGGGGAGCTGTTTTTT. It specifies CSVLGRSGELFF.

V and J are TRBV7-9 and TRBJ2-2, with a tentative D call TRBD2 (5 bases). Germline loops: CDR1 SEHNR, CDR2 FQNEAQ (reference sequence). Trimming took off 6 bases at V and 4 bases at J, with 18 bases between the two ends. The CDR3 contains 16 residues. The CDR3 loop reads CASRSATGGPTGELFF. In DNA form, the CDR3 reads TGTGCCAGCAGATCGGCCACTGGCGGGCCCACCGGGGAGCTGTTTTTT.

This clone was seen a single time. The chain couples TRBV28 to TRBJ1-5; maybe TRBD1 (5 bases). This CDR3 contains 14 residues. Between the trimmed V and J ends, which lost 5 bases and 9 bases, there was a span of 17 bases. Germline V lookup: CDR1 MDHEN, CDR2 SYDVKM. Here the CDR3 DNA reads TGTGCCAGCAGTCCACGACAGATCCGCCCGCCCCAGCATTTT. It is translated as CASSPRQIRPPQHF. Full variable domain (remainder filled in from reference TRBV28 and TRBJ1-5): DVKVTQSSRYLVKRTGEKVFLECVQDMDHENMFWYRQDPGLGLRLIYFSYDVKMKEKGDIPEGYSVSREKKERFSLILESASTNQTSMYLCASSPRQIRPPQHFGDGTRLSIL.

CDR3: CASRPGLNEKLFF. The CDR3 region has the DNA TGTGCCAGCAGGCCAGGGCTTAATGAAAAACTGTTTTTT. V gene TRBV2 combines with J gene TRBJ1-4, with D possibly being TRBD1 (5 bases). Trimming pared 6 bases from V and 4 bases from J, leaving 9 bases between. Looked up from germline, CDR1 is SNHLY and CDR2 is FYNNEI. CDR3 length equals 13 residues.

In regard to this clone: This same CDR3 is encoded by further DNA sequences in the sample. This rearrangement joins TRBV6-5 to TRBJ1-5, with D maybe TRBD1 (5 bases). Between the trimmed V and J ends, which lost 0 bases and 0 bases, there was a span of 6 bases. The CDR3 has 15 amino acids. Germline CDR1 and CDR2: MNHEY and SVGAGI. The CDR3 is CASSYSGGSNQPQHF. The CDR3 DNA reads as TGTGCCAGCAGTTACTCGGGGGGTAGCAATCAGCCCCAGCATTTT.

V usage is TRBV5-1 and J usage is TRBJ1-1; no definite D call. This CDR3 has 14 amino acids. The germline V gene has CDR1 SGHRS and CDR2 YFSETQ. Trimming left V 3 bases short and J 1 base short, with 10 bases between. CDR3 in amino acids: CASSSDVGNTEAFF. CDR3 nucleotide sequence: TGCGCCAGCAGCTCGGACGTTGGGAACACTGAAGCTTTCTTT.

In this sample, this clone turned up a few times. The V and J genes are TRBV9 and TRBJ2-3; unclear D gene. The germline gives CDR1 SGDLS, CDR2 YYNGEE. The CDR3 has 15 residues. The V end was cut by 4 bases, the J end by 0 bases, with 12 bases between. Written as DNA, the CDR3 is TGTGCCAGCAGCATCTACCAGGAAAGCACAGATACGCAGTATTTT. Translating gives CASSIYQESTDTQYF.

V gene TRBV14 combines with J gene TRBJ1-1; weak D call: TRBD1 (6 bases). Trimming removed 7 bases at V and 1 base at J, with 19 bases between. CDR3 length equals 16 residues. From germline, CDR1 is SGHDN and CDR2 FVKESK. Written as DNA, the CDR3 is TGTGCCAGCACCCCGGGCCGGGGGCACCCGAACACTGAAGCTTTCTTT. This encodes CASTPGRGHPNTEAFF.

The chain carries TRBV27 and TRBJ2-5, with 7 positions matching TRBD1. Germline CDR1 reads MNHEY; CDR2 reads SMNVEV (reference sequence). With V trimmed by 4 bases and J by 2 bases, 13 bases remained unmatched. The CDR3 loop spans 17 amino acids. CDR3 nucleotides: TGTGCCAGCAGTTCACTCCCATTGACAGGGAAGCAAGAGACCCAGTACTTC. Translated, it gives CASSSLPLTGKQETQYF.

The chain couples TRBV10-2 to TRBJ2-1; 11 nucleotides agree with TRBD2. V lost 3 bases, J lost 8 bases, and 18 bases stayed unmatched. CDR3 length: 19 amino acids. Germline CDR1 and CDR2: WSHSY and SAAADI. The CDR3 protein is CASSETSGRKIGFMDEQFF. Here the CDR3 DNA reads TGCGCCAGCAGTGAAACTAGCGGGAGAAAAATCGGATTCATGGATGAGCAGTTCTTC.

The chain links TRBV6-6 to TRBJ2-2; D not resolved. CDR1 is MNHNY, CDR2 SVGAGI, per germline (reference sequence). The CDR3 is made up of 11 amino acids. Trimming shortened V by 8 bases and J by 5 bases, and 6 bases separated the two germline ends. CDR3 DNA sequence: TGTGCCAGCGGTGAGACCGGGGAGCTGTTTTTT. Translation gives CASGETGELFF.

The J gene is TRBJ2-5, the V gene TRBV30; 10 bases line up with TRBD1. Per germline, CDR1 GTSNPN and CDR2 SVGIG (reference sequence). The CDR3 contains 16 residues. Trimming removed 7 bases from V and 5 bases from J; junction bases left unmatched: 16. CDR3: CAYQTRTGGYGETQYF. The CDR3 DNA reads TGTGCCTACCAAACTCGGACAGGGGGATATGGGGAGACCCAGTACTTC. Filled out from reference TRBV30 and TRBJ2-5, the complete variable domain reads SQTIHQWPATLVQPVGSPLSLECTVEGTSNPNLYWYRQAAGRGLQLLFYSVGIGQISSEVPQNLSASRPQDRQFILSSKKLLLSDSGFYLCAYQTRTGGYGETQYFGPGTRLLVL.

This chain uses TRBV28 with TRBJ1-1; tentative D call: TRBD1 (5 bases). The ends were cut back, 11 bases at V and 1 base at J, with 11 bases in the middle. Germline V lookup: CDR1 MDHEN, CDR2 SYDVKM. CDR3 length: 12 amino acids. CDR3 sequence: CAWGSPNTEAFF. In DNA, the CDR3 is TGTGCCTGGGGGTCACCGAACACTGAAGCTTTCTTT.

As regards this clone: Different DNA sequences within this sample yield the same CDR3. V gene TRBV19 combines with J gene TRBJ2-1; no clear D. Trimming pared 1 base from V and 0 bases from J, leaving 7 bases between. There are 15 residues in the CDR3. Germline V gene sequence: CDR1 LNHDA, CDR2 SQIVND (reference sequence). The CDR3 coding sequence is TGTGCCAGTAGTATAGTGTGGGGCTCCTACAATGAGCAGTTCTTC. This gives the protein CASSIVWGSYNEQFF. Looking up the rest from reference TRBV19 and TRBJ2-1 gives the full variable domain: DGGITQSPKYLFRKEGQNVTLSCEQNLNHDAMYWYRQDPGQGLRLIYYSQIVNDFQKGDIAEGYSVSREKKESFPLTVTSAQKNPTAFYLCASSIVWGSYNEQFFGPGTRLTVL.

The rearrangement joins TRBV7-9 to TRBJ2-7; 10 bases match TRBD1. After removal of 1 base from V and 9 bases from J, the junction contained 6 bases not matched to a gene. The CDR3 spans 14 residues. Germline lookup yields CDR1 SEHNR and CDR2 FQNEAQ (reference sequence). CDR3 region: CASSLVGTGAGQYF. The CDR3 DNA follows: TGTGCCAGCAGCTTAGTGGGGACAGGGGCCGGGCAGTACTTC. The variable domain in full, completed from reference TRBV7-9 and TRBJ2-7, reads DTGVSQNPRHKITKRGQNVTFRCDPISEHNRLYWYRQTLGQGPEFLTYFQNEAQLEKSRLLSDRFSAERPKGSFSTLEIQRTEQGDSAMYLCASSLVGTGAGQYFGPGTRLTVT.

The chain combines TRBV4-1 with TRBJ1-4, with 9 bases matching TRBD1. The V segment lost 4 bases and the J segment 7 bases; nucleotides outside the gene matches: 7. The CDR3 extends over 15 amino acids. The germline V gene encodes CDR1 MGHRA and CDR2 YSYEKL. CDR3 DNA: TGCGCCAGCAGCCGAGATACAGGGGGCGGTGAAAAACTGTTTTTT. It is translated as CASSRDTGGGEKLFF.

The rearrangement uses TRBV27 and TRBJ2-7, with TRBD1 matching over 7 bases. V lost 6 bases and J lost 1; bases outside the gene matches: 12. The CDR3 covers 16 residues. The germline V gene encodes CDR1 MNHEY and CDR2 SMNVEV (reference sequence). CDR3 protein: CASRGLTGTASYEQYF. The CDR3 nucleotides are TGTGCCAGCAGAGGATTAACCGGGACAGCGTCCTACGAGCAGTACTTC.